Below are 23 T cell receptor beta chains sequenced from a single sample in a study of blood T cell repertoires in COVID-19 (dated by TCRdb to 2020 to 2022). Receptor amplification or capture employed the immunoSEQ multiplex PCR assay. Held by TCRdb, this immuneACCESS table contains in-frame sequences only and omits some clones. Under half of the omission traces to an unresolved V gene where checked; the cause of the rest is unknown. The sample table holds roughly 150,000 clones, of which around 76% were seen once. The ten biggest clones cover around 4% of the sample. The specimen sequenced was peripheral blood. The origin of the receptors is a man in his fifties or sixties with acute or convalescent COVID-19.

The rearrangement links TRBV3-1 (or the pseudogene TRBV3-2) to TRBJ2-7; D is possibly TRBD2 (5 bases). V was shortened by 1 base and J by 6 bases, with 13 bases between the two germline ends. The germline gives CDR1 LGHDT, CDR2 YNNKEL (reference sequence). The CDR3 loop spans 14 amino acids. The CDR3 loop is CASSQVFSAGEQYF. The DNA of the CDR3 is TGTGCCAGCAGCCAAGTTTTCTCGGCGGGCGAGCAGTACTTC.

V usage is TRBV6-5 and J usage is TRBJ1-5, with D possibly TRBD1 on 5 matching bases. Germline-derived CDR1 and CDR2 are MNHEY and SVGAGI. This CDR3 is built from 13 residues. Between the trimmed V and J ends, which lost 2 bases and 7 bases, there was a span of 9 bases. The CDR3: CASSYGAEQPQHF. CDR3 DNA sequence: TGTGCCAGCAGTTACGGGGCGGAGCAGCCCCAGCATTTT.

The V and J genes are TRBV19 and TRBJ1-5; D is perhaps TRBD1 (6 bases). CDR3 length: 16 residues. The germline V gene has CDR1 LNHDA and CDR2 SQIVND (reference sequence). V was cut by 5 bases and J by 9 bases, with 23 bases left in between. CDR3 bases: TGTGCCAGTAGTTTCCAAGACAGGCTTGGGTTATCGCCCCAGCATTTT. Protein sequence: CASSFQDRLGLSPQHF.

The CDR3 loop is CASSRAPEGDTQYF. CDR3 DNA sequence: TGTGCCAGCAGCAGGGCCCCGGAGGGCGATACGCAGTATTTT. The J gene is TRBJ2-3, the V gene TRBV5-4; D might be TRBD2 (6 bases). Between the trimmed V and J ends, which lost 4 bases and 6 bases, there was a span of 15 bases. This CDR3 contains 14 residues. CDR1 and CDR2 (germline): SGHNT, YYREEE (reference sequence). The full variable domain, with the rest looked up from reference TRBV5-4 and TRBJ2-3, is ETGVTQSPTHLIKTRGQQVTLRCSSQSGHNTVSWYQQALGQGPQFIFQYYREEENGRGNFPPRFSGLQFPNYSSELNVNALELDDSALYLCASSRAPEGDTQYFGPGTRLTVL.

The chain recombines TRBV18 with TRBJ1-3, with D tentatively TRBD1 (6 bases). Trimming took off 1 base at V and 0 bases at J, with 13 bases between the two ends. The germline V gene has CDR1 KGHSH and CDR2 LQKENI. The CDR3 has 17 amino acids. DNA for the CDR3: TGTGCCAGCTCACCACGGAACAGGGAGGGCTCTGGAAACACCATATATTTT. Translating it yields CASSPRNREGSGNTIYF.

The V call is TRBV6-5, the J call TRBJ1-1; 7 bases map to TRBD1. Germline V gene lookup returns CDR1 MNHEY and CDR2 SVGAGI. V gave up 8 bases and J gave up 4 bases; unmatched junction bases: 7. The CDR3 loop spans 13 amino acids. CDR3 nucleotide sequence: TGTGCCAGCGGCGACAGGGTCGGCACTGAAGCTTTCTTT. Protein sequence: CASGDRVGTEAFF.

This clone was seen only a few times. The genes are TRBV5-4 and TRBJ2-7, with 15 bases identical to TRBD2. The CDR3 sequence is 16 residues long. The trim removed 4 bases at V and 6 bases at J, leaving 8 bases unmatched. CDR1 is SGHNT and CDR2 is YYREEE in the germline V gene (reference sequence). The CDR3 here is CASSGGLAGGRFEQYF. CDR3 coding DNA: TGTGCCAGCAGCGGGGGACTAGCGGGGGGCCGCTTCGAGCAGTACTTC.

The V and J genes are TRBV7-9 and TRBJ2-2, with TRBD2 as a possible D gene (5 bases). The V end lost 1 base, the J end lost 8 bases, and 11 bases lay between the germline ends. Germline V lookup: CDR1 SEHNR, CDR2 FQNEAQ (reference sequence). This CDR3 contains 14 residues. CDR3 region: CASSLGGLAGELFF. The CDR3 nucleotides read TGTGCCAGCAGCTTAGGCGGGCTGGCGGGGGAGCTGTTTTTT.

The chain couples TRBV18 to TRBJ2-6; 8 nucleotides align to TRBD1. CDR1 is KGHSH, CDR2 LQKENI, per germline. The CDR3 is 17 amino acids. J lost 4 bases, V lost 2 bases, and 7 bases had no gene match. CDR3 in amino acids: CASSPSTGAGGANVLTF. CDR3 in DNA: TGTGCCAGCTCACCATCGACAGGGGCTGGCGGGGCCAACGTCCTGACTTTC.

The chain combines TRBV15 with TRBJ1-1, with D possibly being TRBD1 (6 bases). The V gene's germline CDR1 is LNHNV and CDR2 YYDKDF (reference sequence). Between the trimmed V and J ends, which lost 0 bases and 11 bases, there was a span of 10 bases. The CDR3 runs to 12 residues. CDR3 loop: CATSREGASAFF. As DNA, the CDR3 is TGTGCCACCAGCAGAGAGGGGGCTTCGGCTTTCTTT. Full variable domain (remainder filled in from reference TRBV15 and TRBJ1-1): DAMVIQNPRYQVTQFGKPVTLSCSQTLNHNVMYWYQQKSSQAPKLLFHYYDKDFNNEADTPDNFQSRRPNTSFCFLDIRSPGLGDTAMYLCATSREGASAFFGQGTRLTVV.

The chain combines TRBV28 with TRBJ1-2, with 9 nucleotides matching TRBD1. This CDR3 contains 14 residues. Germline V lookup: CDR1 MDHEN, CDR2 SYDVKM. V trimming: 6 bases; J trimming: 7 bases; junction bases outside the gene matches: 9. CDR3 loop: CASSITTGGAGYTF. DNA of the CDR3: TGTGCCAGCAGCATCACGACAGGGGGGGCTGGCTACACCTTC.

The genes are TRBV19 and TRBJ2-1; 9 positions agree with TRBD1. Germline lookup yields CDR1 LNHDA and CDR2 SQIVND (reference sequence). The V segment lost 5 bases and the J segment 14 bases; nucleotides outside the gene matches: 10. This CDR3 is 13 amino acids long. The CDR3 spells CASSLSGDRVEFF. The CDR3 coding sequence is TGTGCCAGTAGTCTCTCTGGGGACAGGGTTGAGTTCTTC.

The rearrangement uses TRBV18 and TRBJ2-5; D might be TRBD2 (5 bases). This CDR3 region has 12 residues. Trimming shortened V by 5 bases and J by 3 bases, and 7 bases separated the two germline ends. Germline values: CDR1 KGHSH, CDR2 LQKENI. The CDR3 spells CASSGREETQYF. The DNA for the CDR3 is TGTGCCAGCTCAGGGAGAGAAGAGACCCAGTACTTC. Full variable domain (missing parts from reference TRBV18 and TRBJ2-5): NAGVMQNPRHLVRRRGQEARLRCSPMKGHSHVYWYRQLPEEGLKFMVYLQKENIIDESGMPKERFSAEFPKEGPSILRIQQVVRGDSAAYFCASSGREETQYFGPGTRLLVL.

The chain links TRBV24-1 to TRBJ1-2; TRBD1 aligns across 7 bases. The CDR3 spans 14 residues. From germline, CDR1 is KGHDR and CDR2 SFDVKD. Trimming removed 4 bases from V and 0 bases from J; junction bases left unmatched: 1. CDR3 in amino acids: CATSEGTANYGYTF. The CDR3 bases are TGTGCCACCAGTGAGGGGACAGCTAACTATGGCTACACCTTC.

This clone was seen a single time. The chain uses TRBV5-1 and TRBJ2-7; 10 nucleotides line up with TRBD2. The CDR3 has 16 amino acids. Germline trimming cut 4 bases from V and 0 bases from J; bases unmatched to any gene: 7. CDR1 and CDR2 (germline): SGHRS, YFSETQ. CDR3 nucleotides: TGCGCCAGCAGCCCGGGTGGGACTAGCGACTCCTACGAGCAGTACTTC. Amino acid sequence: CASSPGGTSDSYEQYF.

The chain joins TRBV5-1 to TRBJ2-1; D possibly corresponds to TRBD2 (6 bases). Germline CDR1 SGHRS, CDR2 YFSETQ. The length of the CDR3 is 14 residues. V dropped 2 bases and J dropped 5 bases, with 11 bases sitting between them. The CDR3 DNA is TGCGCCAGCAGCTTCTGGCGGAGGGACAATGAGCAGTTCTTC. Translated, it gives CASSFWRRDNEQFF. The full variable domain, with the rest looked up from reference TRBV5-1 and TRBJ2-1, is KAGVTQTPRYLIKTRGQQVTLSCSPISGHRSVSWYQQTPGQGLQFLFEYFSETQRNKGNFPGRFSGRQFSNSRSEMNVSTLELGDSALYLCASSFWRRDNEQFFGPGTRLTVL.

The rearrangement links TRBV7-3 to TRBJ2-6; D might be TRBD1 (5 bases). Germline-derived CDR1 and CDR2 are SGHTA and FQGTGA. This CDR3 has 16 amino acids. V gave up 5 bases and J gave up 0 bases, with 11 bases separating them. The CDR3 protein is CASSQGGPSGANVLTF. In DNA, the CDR3 is TGTGCCAGCAGCCAGGGTGGCCCCTCTGGGGCCAACGTCCTGACTTTC.

The chain joins TRBV3-1 (or the pseudogene TRBV3-2) to TRBJ2-3; 12 nucleotides align to TRBD2. The germline V gene encodes CDR1 LGHDT and CDR2 YNNKEL (reference sequence). Unmatched junction bases numbered 10, after V lost 1 base and J lost 2 bases. The CDR3 covers 19 residues. CDR3: CASSQGGLAGGQLTDTQYF. The CDR3 nucleotides read TGTGCCAGCAGCCAAGGGGGTCTAGCGGGAGGGCAGCTCACAGATACGCAGTATTTT.

V is TRBV19 and J is TRBJ2-6, with unresolved D. V was pared by 8 bases and J by 6 bases, with 14 bases between. The CDR3 runs to 14 residues. The germline V gene encodes CDR1 LNHDA and CDR2 SQIVND (reference sequence). The CDR3 DNA is TGTGCCAGTGCCTACGACCAGGTGGCCAACGTCCTGACTTTC. This encodes CASAYDQVANVLTF.

This chain joins TRBV29-1 and TRBJ1-1; 8 bases are shared with TRBD1. V was pared by 5 bases and J by 0 bases, with 5 bases of the junction left unmatched. CDR1 is SQVTM, CDR2 ANQGSEA, per germline. The CDR3 sequence is 14 residues long. The CDR3 reads CSVFQGAMNTEAFF. CDR3 coding DNA: TGCAGCGTTTTTCAGGGGGCAATGAACACTGAAGCTTTCTTT. Complete variable domain (other parts from reference TRBV29-1 and TRBJ1-1): SAVISQKPSRDICQRGTSLTIQCQVDSQVTMMFWYRQQPGQSLTLIATANQGSEATYESGFVIDKFPISRPNLTFSTLTVSNMSPEDSSIYLCSVFQGAMNTEAFFGQGTRLTVV.

The V and J genes are TRBV5-1 and TRBJ2-7; 9 nucleotides align to TRBD1. Losses at the gene ends were 1 base for V and 1 base for J; bases not matched to a gene: 3. From germline, CDR1 is SGHRS and CDR2 YFSETQ. This CDR3 spans 15 amino acids. The CDR3, as DNA: TGCGCCAGCAGCTTGTGGACAGGGGCATCCTACGAGCAGTACTTC. This translates into CASSLWTGASYEQYF.

This chain joins TRBV5-1 and TRBJ2-5, with 9 bases fitting TRBD2. This CDR3 comprises 14 residues. Germline assignment: CDR1 SGHRS and CDR2 YFSETQ. Losses at the gene ends were 4 bases for V and 9 bases for J; bases not matched to a gene: 10. CDR3 bases: TGCGCCAGCAGCCCGGGACTAGCTGAGGGGGCCCAGTACTTC. Its translation: CASSPGLAEGAQYF.

This chain links TRBV28 with TRBJ2-4; D is ambiguous. This CDR3 contains 14 residues. The V gene's germline CDR1 is MDHEN and CDR2 SYDVKM. The V gene lost 5 bases and the J gene lost 5 bases, with 13 bases spanning the gap. CDR3 sequence reads: CASSLPLVENIQYF. CDR3 nucleotides: TGTGCCAGCAGTCTGCCTCTAGTCGAAAACATTCAGTACTTC.